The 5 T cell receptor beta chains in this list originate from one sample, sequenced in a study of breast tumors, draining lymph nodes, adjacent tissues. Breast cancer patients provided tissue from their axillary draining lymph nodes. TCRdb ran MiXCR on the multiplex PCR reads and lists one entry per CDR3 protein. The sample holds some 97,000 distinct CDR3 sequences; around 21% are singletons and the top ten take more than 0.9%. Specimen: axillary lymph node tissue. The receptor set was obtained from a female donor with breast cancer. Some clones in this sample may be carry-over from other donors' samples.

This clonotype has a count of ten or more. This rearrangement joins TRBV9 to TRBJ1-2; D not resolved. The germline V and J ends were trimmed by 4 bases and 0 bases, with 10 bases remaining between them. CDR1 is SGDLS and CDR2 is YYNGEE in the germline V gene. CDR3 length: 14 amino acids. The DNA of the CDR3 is TGTGCCAGCAGCCAGGAACTTTCTAACTATGGCTACACCTTC. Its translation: CASSQELSNYGYTF.

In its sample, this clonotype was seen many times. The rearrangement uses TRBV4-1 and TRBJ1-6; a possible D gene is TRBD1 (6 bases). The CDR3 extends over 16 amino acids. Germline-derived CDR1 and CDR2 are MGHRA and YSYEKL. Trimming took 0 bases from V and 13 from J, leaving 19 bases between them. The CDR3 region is CASSQDPGTILEPLHF. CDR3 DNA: TGCGCCAGCAGCCAAGACCCAGGGACAATCCTAGAGCCCCTCCACTTT.

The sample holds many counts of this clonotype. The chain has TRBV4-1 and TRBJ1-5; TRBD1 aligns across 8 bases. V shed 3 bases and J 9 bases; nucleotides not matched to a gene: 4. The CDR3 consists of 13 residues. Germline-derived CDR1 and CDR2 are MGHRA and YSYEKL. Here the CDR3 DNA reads TGCGCCAGCAGCCAGGACAGGGACGGGCCCCAGCATTTT. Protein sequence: CASSQDRDGPQHF.

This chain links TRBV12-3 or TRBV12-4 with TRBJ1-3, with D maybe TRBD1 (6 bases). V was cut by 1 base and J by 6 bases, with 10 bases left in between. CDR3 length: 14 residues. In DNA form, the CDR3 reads TGTGCCAGCAGTTTAGACCAGGGGTTAAACACCATATATTTT. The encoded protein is CASSLDQGLNTIYF.

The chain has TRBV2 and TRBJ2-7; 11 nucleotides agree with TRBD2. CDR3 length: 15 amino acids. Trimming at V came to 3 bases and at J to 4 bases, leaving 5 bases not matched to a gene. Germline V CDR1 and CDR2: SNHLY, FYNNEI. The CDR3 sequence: CASSELAGGVYEQYF. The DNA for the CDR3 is TGTGCCAGCAGTGAGCTAGCGGGGGGAGTATACGAGCAGTACTTC.